This T cell receptor (beta chain) was captured by sequencing in a study of blood T cell repertoires in COVID-19 (dated by TCRdb to 2019 to 2021). About the study as a whole: Samples covering the acute and convalescent phases of COVID-19 were provided by collaborators in the United States, Italy and Spain. Subjects who had been exposed to COVID-19, were actively infected with it, or had recovered from it provided the deeply sampled blood TCRbeta repertoires that made up the dataset. The prospective study material was composed of cDNA or gDNA derived from T cells, B-cell-depleted T cells, or PBMCs. The samples were drawn from two sources: the first 160 participants of the ongoing ImmuneRACE study, and 950 to 1,500 subjects contributed by 6 global collaborators. The repertoires were released in a freely available public database intended as a resource for research on the immune response to SARS-CoV-2. HLA class I and class II types, where available, came from metadata supplied by the sample provider rather than from assay-based typing. Sample metadata almost always included a de-identified subject ID, COVID-19 status, age in years and sex. What the work shows at the level of the full study, not this receptor alone: The amount of clinical and demographic metadata varied by source and participant and was provided uncurated.

The V and J ends are trimmed by 4 bases and 5 bases, leaving 8 bases between them. Reading from cysteine to phenylalanine, the CDR3 counts 11 amino acids. CDR3 DNA only is kept here, 33 bases in frame from base 1. The germline V gene sets CDR1 to SQVTM and CDR2 to ANQGSEA. TCRbeta CDR3 regions were amplified from genomic DNA using the immunoSEQ Assay, a bias-controlled multiplex PCR. As for the original processing: The number of nucleated cells in each sample was estimated from the amplification of reference gene primers within the assay. Sequence reads were collapsed and filtered to measure the absolute abundance of every unique TCRbeta CDR3 rearrangement. For each sample, productive Simpson clonality was calculated as the square root of Simpson's diversity index over productive rearrangements. TCRdb took over this immuneACCESS table, retaining in-frame rearrangements with V and J assigned. Such tables are incomplete; in checked studies, under half of the missing clones stem from an unresolved V gene, and the remainder is unexplained. V and J calls plus clone size are reproduced from that table; the DNA served to infer D and trimming. This sample comprises about 81,000 clones, around 88% of them detected only once. Clones ranked in the top ten supply 1.2% of the sample.

A remark on this clone: No cognate antigen has been identified for it. Base-call qualities are not available, and no considerably larger clone is one nucleotide away.

Participants in the prospective study were aged 18 to 89 years, lived in about two dozen United States geographic areas, and enrolled through a virtual design. To assign participants to cohorts, the prospective study relied on clinical history that participants themselves reported in a screening survey and a study questionnaire. Mobile phlebotomists in the prospective study collected whole blood, serum and a nasopharyngeal or oropharyngeal swab from every participant. Participants in the prospective study had the option to provide additional blood draws and questionnaires over an approximately 2-month period. Before DNA extraction, prospective study blood samples were shipped either frozen or at room temperature.

The specimen was PBMCs or T cells enriched from blood (not recorded which). Rearrangement joined TRBV29-1 to TRBJ1-2; a confident D gene designation cannot be given. The TCR was taken from a woman between 50 and 59 years old with acute COVID-19. The nucleotide sequence is TGCAGCGTTGCCAACTGGTATGGCTACACCTTC. This gives the protein CSVANWYGYTF.